This T cell receptor (beta chain) appears in the sequencing data of a study of cytomegalovirus exposure and HLA in healthy donors. The CDR3 loop spans 17 amino acids. Trimming at V came to 5 bases and at J to 2 bases, leaving 12 bases not matched to a gene. Germline CDR1 is MGHRA and CDR2 is YSYEKL. The PCR employed 60 Vbeta primers together with 13 Jbeta primers. Clones were read by immunoSEQ multiplex PCR, and TCRdb kept only the in-frame ones, dropping some. Here the sample spans around 170,000 clones, 82% being singletons. This clone was detected a few times. Sequencing used PBMCs. The chain combines TRBV4-1 with TRBJ1-5, with 7 nucleotides matching TRBD1. The sequence was collected from a woman younger than 35 in good health and CMV-seronegative. The CDR3: CASSSDRVGDGNQPQHF. In DNA, the CDR3 is TGCGCCAGCAGCAGCGACAGGGTTGGGGACGGCAATCAGCCCCAGCATTTT.